Detailed here is one TCR beta chain. As yet, its antigen is unknown. The record originates from a study of PD-1 blockade in classical Hodgkin lymphoma. Findings and limits, study-wide: Lower baseline TCR diversity was reported for newly diagnosed patients than for healthy donors. Patients starting nivolumab less than 1 year after ASCT had lower diversity and were excluded from later analyses. The study found that TCR diversity rose significantly by C4D1 in CD4+ but not CD8+ cells.

Sequencing was performed with immunoSEQ multiplex PCR; in TCRdb, only in-frame clones are kept and a portion is missing. The sample has approximately 58,000 clones; approximately 90% are singletons. Brentuximab vedotin exposure varied, and every patient relapsed after autologous stem cell transplantation. Reported best responses ranged across complete response, partial response or progressive disease. V was clipped by 9 bases and J by 5 bases, with 27 bases between them. The CDR3 has 17 residues. Germline lookup yields CDR1 LNHDA and CDR2 SQIVND (reference sequence). The V call is TRBV19, the J call TRBJ2-3; D uncertain. This TCR came from a human donor with classical Hodgkin lymphoma. Here the sequenced sample was peripheral blood mononuclear cells (PBMCs), taken before the second cycle of nivolumab. This chain's CDR3 is CASASHPGPQAEDTQYF. CDR3 sequence (DNA): TGTGCCAGCGCTTCGCACCCCGGGCCCCAGGCAGAAGATACGCAGTATTTT.